Shown below are 10 T cell receptor beta chains from a single sample sequenced in a study of cytomegalovirus exposure and HLA in healthy donors. TCRdb keeps only in-frame clones here, not all; method: immunoSEQ multiplex PCR. The sample yields about 200,000 clones, 84% seen once. Sample: PBMCs. The receptors originated from a woman between 25 and 40 years old in good health and CMV-seropositive.

This clone appeared a single time. The V gene is TRBV19, the J gene TRBJ2-3; 8 positions agree with TRBD2. The CDR3 is made up of 14 amino acids. V was pared by 6 bases and J by 1 base, with 3 bases of the junction left unmatched. Germline V gene lookup returns CDR1 LNHDA and CDR2 SQIVND (reference sequence). The CDR3 reads CASSASGRTDTQYF. For the CDR3, the DNA is TGTGCCAGTAGCGCTAGCGGGCGCACAGATACGCAGTATTTT.

The V and J genes are TRBV6-5 and TRBJ2-3; TRBD2 is a possible D gene (6 bases). Germline V gives CDR1 MNHEY, CDR2 SVGAGI. V dropped 0 bases and J dropped 1 base, with 8 bases sitting between them. The CDR3 length is 15 residues. CDR3 amino acids: CASSYSPSGTDTQYF. The CDR3 region has the DNA TGTGCCAGCAGTTACTCGCCTAGCGGCACAGATACGCAGTATTTT.

The chain combines TRBV27 with TRBJ2-7; 7 nucleotides line up with TRBD2. The V and J ends lost 7 bases and 7 bases, in that order; junction bases with no gene match: 19. The germline CDR1 and CDR2 sequences are MNHEY and SMNVEV (reference sequence). CDR3 size: 16 residues. CDR3 coding DNA: TGTGCCAGCAATCCTAGGGTGGGAGGGCCACGCTTGGAGCAGTACTTC. It is translated as CASNPRVGGPRLEQYF.

The chain couples TRBV28 to TRBJ1-1; unclear D gene. Trimming took 5 bases from V and 5 from J, leaving 18 bases between them. This CDR3 region has 15 residues. Looked up from germline, CDR1 is MDHEN and CDR2 is SYDVKM. The CDR3: CASSAPRGGVTEAFF. The CDR3, as DNA: TGTGCCAGCAGTGCCCCCCGAGGCGGGGTAACTGAAGCTTTCTTT.

The V gene is TRBV7-6, the J gene TRBJ1-5; D possibly corresponds to TRBD1 (5 bases). With 1 base removed from V and 6 bases from J, the gap between germline ends came to 13 bases. The CDR3 runs 15 residues. From germline, CDR1 is SGHVS and CDR2 FNYEAQ. In nucleotides, the CDR3 is TGTGCCAGCAGCTTAGTGGTAGGGGCGACTCAGCCCCAGCATTTT. It specifies CASSLVVGATQPQHF.

The chain has TRBV19 and TRBJ2-2, with 9 bases matching TRBD2. Losses at the gene ends were 0 bases for V and 4 bases for J; bases not matched to a gene: 3. Per germline, CDR1 LNHDA and CDR2 SQIVND (reference sequence). The CDR3 covers 16 residues. As DNA, the CDR3 is TGTGCCAGTAGTATAGATAGCGGGAGAGGCACCGGGGAGCTGTTTTTT. Encoded protein: CASSIDSGRGTGELFF.

In its sample, this clone was seen once. The chain combines TRBV2 with TRBJ2-3, with D perhaps matching TRBD2 (6 bases). The V and J ends lost 4 bases and 7 bases respectively, with 15 bases between them. Germline V gene data show CDR1 as SNHLY and CDR2 as FYNNEI. The CDR3 loop spans 14 amino acids. The CDR3, as DNA: TGTGCCAGCAGTGGAGTTACTAGCCTGAATACGCAGTATTTT. Translating gives CASSGVTSLNTQYF.

The genes are TRBV6-1 and TRBJ2-4; 7 positions match TRBD1. With 0 bases clipped from V and 3 bases from J, the junction kept 8 bases outside the gene matches. Germline CDR1 and CDR2: MNHNS and SASEGT. The CDR3 is 17 residues long. The CDR3 nucleotides read TGTGCCAGCAGTGAAGCAGGGGGCTATTGGGGCAAAAACATTCAGTACTTC. As protein: CASSEAGGYWGKNIQYF.

The V gene is TRBV5-1, the J gene TRBJ2-5; 14 nucleotides match TRBD2. Germline trimming cut 3 bases from V and 4 bases from J; bases unmatched to any gene: 8. This CDR3 contains 17 residues. Germline V gene sequence: CDR1 SGHRS, CDR2 YFSETQ. CDR3 sequence reads: CASSSLGTSGRGETQYF. CDR3 bases: TGCGCCAGCAGCTCCCTTGGGACTAGCGGGAGAGGAGAGACCCAGTACTTC.

The rearrangement joins TRBV6-1 to TRBJ2-7, with 11 bases fitting TRBD2. The germline gives CDR1 MNHNS, CDR2 SASEGT. The junction had 1 base not matched to a gene; V was cut back by 6 bases and J by 3 bases. The CDR3 has 13 residues. CDR3 residues: CASRTSGIYEQYF. CDR3 nucleotide sequence: TGTGCCAGCAGGACTAGCGGGATCTACGAGCAGTACTTC.